This TCR beta chain was found in a study of blood T cell repertoires in COVID-19. The wider study: Italy, Spain and the United States were the sources of the convalescent and acute COVID-19 samples. T cells, B-cell-depleted T cells, or PBMCs provided the cDNA or gDNA that served as material.

Original processing methods: Amplification from reference gene primers served as the basis for estimated nucleated cell counts. The method was immunoSEQ multiplex PCR; TCRdb's version includes in-frame clones alone and lacks a portion of them. The D gene and trimming were derived from the DNA, and the V and J assignments and clone size from that table. The sample carries about 59,000 clones, 75% to 85% recorded once. V lost 6 bases and J lost 5, with 16 bases in between. The CDR3 spans 14 residues. Looked up from germline, CDR1 is MNHNY and CDR2 is SVGAGI (reference sequence). This sequence originates from a man in his sixties with acute or convalescent COVID-19. Material: peripheral blood. The rearrangement uses TRBV6-6 and TRBJ2-5, with D maybe TRBD1 (8 bases). CDR3 bases: TGTGCCAGCAGAGAGACAGGGGAGGGGGAGACCCAGTACTTC. Translated: CASRETGEGETQYF.